The rows below give T cell receptor beta chains drawn from one sample of a study of T cell responses to AZD1222 COVID-19 vaccine. Repertoires were generated with immunoSEQ multiplex PCR, while TCRdb's copy carries only in-frame clones and drops some. The sample yields 150,000 or so clones, 70% to 90% seen once. The source material was peripheral blood, sampled on day 0 of MenACWY control vaccination. The receptors originated from an adult in good health. Both conserved end residues are part of each CDR3. Fields, in order: J gene, V gene, CDR3 protein.

J: TRBJ1-1; V: TRBV10-1; CDR3: CASRQGEGTEAFF
J: TRBJ1-2; V: TRBV5-1; CDR3: CASSLTGGEGYTF
J: TRBJ2-7; V: TRBV12-3/TRBV12-4; CDR3: CASSLVGGEQYF
J: TRBJ1-6; V: TRBV6-5; CDR3: CASRDRAIYNSPLHF
J: TRBJ2-1; V: TRBV10-3; CDR3: CAISESGGASSYNEQFF
J: TRBJ1-1; V: TRBV12-3/TRBV12-4; CDR3: CASIGGGLGEAFF
J: TRBJ1-2; V: TRBV10-2; CDR3: CASSDSGFTNYGYTF
J: TRBJ2-4; V: TRBV3-1/TRBV3-2; CDR3: CASSQDLLAGCSYIQYF
J: TRBJ1-4; V: TRBV7-9; CDR3: CASSRTTGGTNEKLFF
J: TRBJ1-2; V: TRBV7-2; CDR3: CASSLDYRDSYGYTF
J: TRBJ1-2; V: TRBV6-2/TRBV6-3; CDR3: CASSSPGLTNYGYTF
J: TRBJ2-7; V: TRBV5-1; CDR3: CASSLGLAGSYEQYF
J: TRBJ1-4; V: TRBV27; CDR3: CASSLSKRAGGASNEKLFF
J: TRBJ2-1; V: TRBV4-2; CDR3: CASRRASGTSYNEQFF
J: TRBJ1-2; V: TRBV7-9; CDR3: CASSLTSPGGLAGYTF
J: TRBJ1-2; V: TRBV19; CDR3: CASSITRVGYGYTF
J: TRBJ2-7; V: TRBV30; CDR3: CAYGTGGEQYF
J: TRBJ1-1; V: TRBV6-4; CDR3: CASSDRGGTEAFF
J: TRBJ2-7; V: TRBV12-3/TRBV12-4; CDR3: CASSSGVYEQYF
J: TRBJ2-3; V: TRBV3-1/TRBV3-2; CDR3: CASSPWDWSSTDTQYF
J: TRBJ1-5; V: TRBV2; CDR3: CASRGSTNQPQHF
J: TRBJ2-5; V: TRBV29-1; CDR3: CSVQQETQYF
J: TRBJ2-6; V: TRBV19; CDR3: CASSIVPPPAGANVLTF
J: TRBJ1-1; V: TRBV28; CDR3: CASRTPFGPTLTEAFF
J: TRBJ2-2; V: TRBV6-5; CDR3: CASSRTTGELFF
J: TRBJ2-5; V: TRBV7-2; CDR3: CASSLGYSGRAYRETQYF
J: TRBJ2-1; V: TRBV15; CDR3: CATSRVGQGARFPYNEQFF
J: TRBJ1-2; V: TRBV18; CDR3: CASSPQQNGYTF
J: TRBJ1-1; V: TRBV3-1/TRBV3-2; CDR3: CASSQIGGGYPEAFF
J: TRBJ2-5; V: TRBV7-6; CDR3: CASSLGRQRETQYF
J: TRBJ1-2; V: TRBV7-8; CDR3: CASRSQTGGRGYTF
J: TRBJ2-6; V: TRBV6-4; CDR3: CASSPGSAGANVLTF
J: TRBJ2-7; V: TRBV6-2/TRBV6-3; CDR3: CASSPAGAAAFHYEQYF
J: TRBJ2-7; V: TRBV7-9; CDR3: CASSSSTGGHEQYF
J: TRBJ2-3; V: TRBV7-8; CDR3: CASSVKGLAGGHTDTQYF
J: TRBJ1-6; V: TRBV6-5; CDR3: CASSFRNSPLHF
J: TRBJ2-5; V: TRBV12-5; CDR3: CASGLSRGHWQYF
J: TRBJ1-5; V: TRBV28; CDR3: CASSSTGLIRPQHF
J: TRBJ1-2; V: TRBV18; CDR3: CASSPDSAFNYGYTF
J: TRBJ1-5; V: TRBV10-3; CDR3: CAISESRTVAYSNQPQHF
J: TRBJ1-1; V: TRBV4-3; CDR3: CASSQDGSENTEAFF
J: TRBJ2-3; V: TRBV7-6; CDR3: CASSLIRESTDTQYF
J: TRBJ1-2; V: TRBV6-5; CDR3: CASSYGGLSYGYTF
J: TRBJ2-7; V: TRBV11-3; CDR3: CASRKTGTGGNEQYF
J: TRBJ2-3; V: TRBV27; CDR3: CASSQSTGSTDTQYF
J: TRBJ2-3; V: TRBV5-6; CDR3: CASSSPHTDTQYF
J: TRBJ1-1; V: TRBV7-9; CDR3: CASSWGQGNTEAFF
J: TRBJ1-1; V: TRBV4-3; CDR3: CASSQDRNTEAFF
J: TRBJ2-3; V: TRBV5-4; CDR3: CASSLGQGGDTQYF
J: TRBJ1-5; V: TRBV19; CDR3: CASTPQGKLRPQHF
J: TRBJ1-1; V: TRBV18; CDR3: CASSRTEMNTEAFF
J: TRBJ2-3; V: TRBV19; CDR3: CASSIGKAGRTDTQYF
J: TRBJ2-3; V: TRBV2; CDR3: CASSWDSTDTQYF
J: TRBJ2-2; V: TRBV9; CDR3: CASSVTLAGGNTGELFF
J: TRBJ2-3; V: TRBV5-8; CDR3: CASSLELAGLSTDTQYF
J: TRBJ2-2; V: TRBV5-1; CDR3: CASSLAQGRAGELFF
J: TRBJ1-1; V: TRBV3-1/TRBV3-2; CDR3: CASSQARWSDRGPSRWTEAFF
J: TRBJ2-7; V: TRBV7-9; CDR3: CASSHPEGQGTYEQYF
J: TRBJ1-2; V: TRBV28; CDR3: CASSFGSTFYGYTF